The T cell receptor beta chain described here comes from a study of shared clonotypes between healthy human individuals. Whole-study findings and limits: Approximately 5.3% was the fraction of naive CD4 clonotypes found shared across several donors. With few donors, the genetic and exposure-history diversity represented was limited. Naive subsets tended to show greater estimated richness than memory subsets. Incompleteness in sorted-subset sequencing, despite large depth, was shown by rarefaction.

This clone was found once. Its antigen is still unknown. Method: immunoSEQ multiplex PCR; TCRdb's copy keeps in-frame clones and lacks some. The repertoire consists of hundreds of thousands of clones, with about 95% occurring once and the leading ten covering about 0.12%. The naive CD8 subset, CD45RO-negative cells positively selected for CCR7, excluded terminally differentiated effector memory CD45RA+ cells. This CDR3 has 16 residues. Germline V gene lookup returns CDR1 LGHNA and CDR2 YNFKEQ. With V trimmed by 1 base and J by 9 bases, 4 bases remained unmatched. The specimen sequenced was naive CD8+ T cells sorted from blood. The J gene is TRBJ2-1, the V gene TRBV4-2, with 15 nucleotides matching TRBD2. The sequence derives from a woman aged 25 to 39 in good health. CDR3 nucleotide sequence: TGTGCCAGCAGCCAAGCACCGGGACTAGCGGGGGGTGAGCAGTTCTTC. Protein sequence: CASSQAPGLAGGEQFF.